Reported below is one T cell receptor (beta chain). The antigen remains undetermined. Germline CDR1 GTSNPN, CDR2 SVGIG (reference sequence). V was pared by 2 bases and J by 3 bases, with 9 bases of the junction left unmatched. This CDR3 is 15 amino acids long. Documented time point: week 3, after first cycle of checkpoint inhibitor. Data came from immunoSEQ multiplex PCR; TCRdb stores just in-frame clones and leaves some out. This sample has 7,500 to 9,500 clones, with 85% to 90% found just once. The data are from a study of blood T cell dynamics during melanoma immunotherapy. About the research overall: Patients with metastatic melanoma got pembrolizumab or nivolumab-ipilimumab as first-line care.

Study-wide results and caveats: Clones driving repertoire changes may be melanoma-specific or general immune activation.

The material was blood, obtained from a patient treated with checkpoint blockade. V and J are TRBV30 and TRBJ2-7, with 8 bases fitting TRBD1. The source of this sequence is a human donor with melanoma. The CDR3: CAWSSVTGAFYEQYF. The CDR3 nucleotides are TGTGCCTGGAGTTCCGTGACAGGGGCTTTCTACGAGCAGTACTTC.